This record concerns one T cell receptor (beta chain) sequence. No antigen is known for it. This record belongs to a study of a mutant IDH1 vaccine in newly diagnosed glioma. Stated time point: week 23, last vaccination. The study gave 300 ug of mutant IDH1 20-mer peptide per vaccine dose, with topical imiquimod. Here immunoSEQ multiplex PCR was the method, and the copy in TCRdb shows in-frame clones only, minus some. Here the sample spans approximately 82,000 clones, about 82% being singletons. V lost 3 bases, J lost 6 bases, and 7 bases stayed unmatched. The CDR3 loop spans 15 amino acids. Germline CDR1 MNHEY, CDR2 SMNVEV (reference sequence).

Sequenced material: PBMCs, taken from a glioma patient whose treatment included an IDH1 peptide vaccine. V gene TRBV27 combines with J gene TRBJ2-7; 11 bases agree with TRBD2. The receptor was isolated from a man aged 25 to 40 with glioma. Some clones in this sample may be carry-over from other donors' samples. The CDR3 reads CASSLGLAAPVEQYF. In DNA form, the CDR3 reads TGTGCCAGCAGTTTGGGACTAGCGGCCCCCGTCGAGCAGTACTTC.